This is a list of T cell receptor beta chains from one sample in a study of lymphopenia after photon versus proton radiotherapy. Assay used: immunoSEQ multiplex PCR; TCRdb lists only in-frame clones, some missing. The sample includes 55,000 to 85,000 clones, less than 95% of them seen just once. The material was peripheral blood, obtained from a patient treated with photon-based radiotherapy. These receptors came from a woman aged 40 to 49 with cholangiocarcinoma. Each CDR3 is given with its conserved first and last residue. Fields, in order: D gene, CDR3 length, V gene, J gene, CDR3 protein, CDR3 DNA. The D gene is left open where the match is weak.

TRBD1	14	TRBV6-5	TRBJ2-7	CASSGGQGTYEQYF	TGTGCCAGCAGTGGGGGACAGGGGACCTACGAGCAGTACTTC
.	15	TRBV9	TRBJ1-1	CASSVITGVGTEAFF	TGTGCCAGCAGCGTAATAACGGGTGTCGGCACTGAAGCTTTCTTT
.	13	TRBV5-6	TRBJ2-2	CASSPRWTGELFF	TGTGCCAGCAGCCCCCGGTGGACCGGGGAGCTGTTTTTT
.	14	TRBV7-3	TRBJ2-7	CASSLQGNDYEQYF	TGTGCCAGCAGCTTACAGGGGAACGACTACGAGCAGTACTTC
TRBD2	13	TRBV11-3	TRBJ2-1	CASSDSGGREQFF	TGTGCCAGCAGCGATAGCGGGGGCCGAGAGCAGTTCTTC
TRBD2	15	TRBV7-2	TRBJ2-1	CASSLGTSGSNEQFF	TGTGCCAGCAGTCTCGGGACTAGCGGGAGTAATGAGCAGTTCTTC
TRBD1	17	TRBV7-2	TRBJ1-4	CASSPTPGQVINEKLFF	TGTGCCAGCAGCCCAACACCGGGACAGGTGATTAATGAAAAACTGTTTTTT
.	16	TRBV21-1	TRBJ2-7	CASSKRLAVRLYEQYF	TGTGCCAGCAGCAAACGTTTGGCAGTACGTTTGTACGAGCAGTACTTC
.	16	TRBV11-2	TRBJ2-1	CASSLELTGSSGEQFF	TGTGCCAGCAGCTTAGAACTTACGGGTTCCTCCGGTGAGCAGTTCTTC
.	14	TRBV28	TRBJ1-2	CASIAGRRNYGYTF	TGTGCCAGCATAGCGGGAAGGCGGAACTATGGCTACACCTTC
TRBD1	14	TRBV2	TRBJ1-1	CASTTDRVRTEAFF	TGTGCCAGCACAACGGACAGGGTTAGGACTGAAGCTTTCTTT
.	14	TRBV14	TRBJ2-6	CASSPLGGANVLTF	TGTGCCAGCAGCCCGTTAGGGGGGGCCAACGTCCTGACTTTC
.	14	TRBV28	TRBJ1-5	CASKVPLPNQPQHF	TGTGCCAGCAAAGTTCCCCTACCCAATCAGCCCCAGCATTTT